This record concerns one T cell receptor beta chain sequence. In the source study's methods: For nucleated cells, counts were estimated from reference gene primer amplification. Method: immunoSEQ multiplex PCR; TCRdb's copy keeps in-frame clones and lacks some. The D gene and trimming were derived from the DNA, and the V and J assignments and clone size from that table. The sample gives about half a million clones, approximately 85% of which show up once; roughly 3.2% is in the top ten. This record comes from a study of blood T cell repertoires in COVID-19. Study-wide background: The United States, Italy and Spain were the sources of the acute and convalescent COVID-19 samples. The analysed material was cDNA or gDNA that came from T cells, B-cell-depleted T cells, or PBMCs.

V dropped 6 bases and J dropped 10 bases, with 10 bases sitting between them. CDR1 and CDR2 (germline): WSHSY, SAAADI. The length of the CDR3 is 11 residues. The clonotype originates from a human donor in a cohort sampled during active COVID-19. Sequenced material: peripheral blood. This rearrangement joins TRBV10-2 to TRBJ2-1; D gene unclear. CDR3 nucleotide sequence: TGCGCCAGCAGCCCTACCCTCGAGCAGTTCTTC. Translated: CASSPTLEQFF.